Included here is one T cell receptor beta chain sequence, with context. Its antigen is undetermined. Time point here: roughly nine-day in vitro stimulation with candidate neoantigen peptide 7. An approximately nine-day in vitro culture was run per each of about seven reactive peptides. A no-peptide control culture served as baseline for clone fold changes. V was trimmed by 3 bases and J by 0 bases, leaving 11 bases between them. CDR1 and CDR2 (germline): MGHDK, SYGVNS. The CDR3 extends over 15 amino acids. Sequenced by immunoSEQ multiplex PCR; TCRdb stores in-frame clones only, minus some. The table has thousands of clones, approximately 88% seen once; the top ten hold approximately 12%. These data belong to a study of PD-1 blockade in mismatch repair-deficient tumors.

Sequencing was performed on cells cultured in vitro, taken from a patient treated with pembrolizumab. The V call is TRBV25-1, the J call TRBJ1-1; weak D call: TRBD1 (5 bases). The TCR was taken from an adult with mismatch repair-deficient cancer. The CDR3 DNA is TGTGCCAGCAGTGACCCGGGGGGTGTGAACACTGAAGCTTTCTTT. This translates into CASSDPGGVNTEAFF.